The entry below describes one TCR beta chain. This receptor's antigen is unknown. One base away there is no much larger clone; base qualities are not given. The CDR3 contains 15 residues, cysteine and phenylalanine counted. The read is trimmed to its CDR3 DNA, 45 bases read in frame from base 1. The germline V gene yields SGHTA for CDR1 and FQGTGA for CDR2. V ends up 5 bases short and J 7 bases short, with an unmatched junction base count of 6. The CDR3 regions of human TCRbeta chains were analyzed by immunosequencing. Processing in the source paper ran as follows. TCRs in the repertoires were compared against a reference library of SARS-CoV-2-specific TCRs that had been generated with the MIRA antigen-specificity platform. Breadth was defined as the fraction of unique TCRs that were SARS-CoV-2-associated. Depth was defined as the fraction of total T cells that were SARS-CoV-2-associated. Using the MIRA data, each spike-specific TCR was mapped to the spike region that the TCR reacts to and placed in a CD4 or CD8 class. Log10-transformed breadth and depth values were compared by one-way ANOVA with Sidak's multiple comparisons tests. TCRdb carries this immuneACCESS record with in-frame sequences only. Its versions omit some clonotypes, under half of them owing to an unresolved V gene in the studies checked, with the rest unexplained. V and J calls and clone size are given by that table; D and trimming were obtained from the DNA. This sample comprises about 150,000 clones, roughly 90% of them detected only once. 2.6% of the sample belongs to the ten largest clones.

These data come from a study of T cell responses to AZD1222 COVID-19 vaccine (dated by TCRdb to about 2021). Context from the whole study: Because spike-specific TCR depth and breadth did not differ between the two schedules, AZD1222 recipients who got a second dose at roughly 4 weeks were pooled with those who got a second dose at roughly 12 weeks. A total of approximately 250 trial participants underwent TCR sequencing, of whom 207 had received two doses of AZD1222 and some 25 had received two doses of the MenACWY control vaccine. Trial participants were enrolled into age subgroups of 18-55, 56-69 and 70-plus years, which contained about 150, 28 and 57 TCR-sequenced participants, respectively. General study outcomes and caveats: Participants were mostly white British and included more females than males, and it was suggested by the authors that clonal diversity may have been underestimated. Only a handful of AZD1222 recipients were SARS-CoV-2 seropositive at baseline, limiting conclusions about previously exposed vaccinees. A significant rise in spike-specific TCR breadth and depth was observed after two AZD1222 doses relative to day 0 and relative to MenACWY recipients. Reportedly, almost half of the unique spike-specific TCRs recognized epitopes lying outside the regions that are mutated in the B.1.351 and B.1.1.7 variants. In the small 56-69-year group, the increase in depth fell short of significance, most likely because of low power. No day 14 peak-response samples were available, so repertoires were characterized only after the peak T cell response. Vaccine-associated CD4 TCRs spanned the whole spike protein, with dominant responses in regions 160-218 and 743-854.

Interpreted using the paper, the time point label stands for: baseline before first vaccination. Vaccinee samples came from UK trials COV001 and COV002, including a single-blind randomized controlled phase 2/3 trial of AZD1222 (ChAdOx1 nCoV-19) in healthy adults. For TCRbeta chain sequencing, PBMC samples were collected from trial participants at day 0 and at day 28 after the second dose. The receptor was isolated from an adult in good health. The source was peripheral blood, collected on day 0 of AZD1222 vaccination. The rearrangement combines TRBV7-3 with TRBJ2-1; 12 bases in the junction line up with TRBD2. In nucleotides, the sequence is TGTGCCAGCAGCCTGACTAGCGGGAGTAGGAATGAGCAGTTCTTC. This is translated as CASSLTSGSRNEQFF.